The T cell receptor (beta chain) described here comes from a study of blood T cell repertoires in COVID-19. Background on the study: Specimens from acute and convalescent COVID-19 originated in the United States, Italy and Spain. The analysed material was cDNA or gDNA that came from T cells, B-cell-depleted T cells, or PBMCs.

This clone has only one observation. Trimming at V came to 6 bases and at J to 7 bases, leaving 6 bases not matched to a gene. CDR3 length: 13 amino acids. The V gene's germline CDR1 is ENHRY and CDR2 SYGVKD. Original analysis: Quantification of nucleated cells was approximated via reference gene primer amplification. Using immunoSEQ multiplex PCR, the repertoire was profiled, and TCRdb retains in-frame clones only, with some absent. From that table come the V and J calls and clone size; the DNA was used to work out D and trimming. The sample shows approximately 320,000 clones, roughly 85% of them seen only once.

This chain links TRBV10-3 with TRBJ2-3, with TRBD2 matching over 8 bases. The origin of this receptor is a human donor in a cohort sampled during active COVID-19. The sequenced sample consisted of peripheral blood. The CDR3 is CAISAGGGNTQYF. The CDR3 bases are TGTGCCATCAGCGCGGGGGGAGGTAATACGCAGTATTTT.